One sample yielded the 10 T cell receptor beta chains listed below, sequenced in a study of T cell repertoires in cytomegalovirus infection. These receptors have no identified antigens. TCRdb re-analysed the reads in MiXCR, keeping a single row per CDR3 protein. Of hundreds of thousands of distinct CDR3 sequences listed, under 55% are singletons. The sample in question was cultured PBMCs, obtained from culture after CMV antigen stimulation. Receptor source: a human donor in good health (CMV status not recorded). Some clones in this sample may be carry-over from other donors' samples.

This clonotype was detected only a few times. The genes are TRBV12-3 or TRBV12-4 and TRBJ1-2; TRBD1 matches 7 bases. V lost 4 bases and J lost 8; bases outside the gene matches: 10. The CDR3 totals 14 residues. CDR3 nucleotide sequence: TGTGCCAGCAGTTCCGGGACAGATTTCCTAGGCTACACCTTC. It is translated as CASSSGTDFLGYTF.

This clonotype was counted a few times. The rearrangement joins TRBV27 to TRBJ2-7; 11 nucleotides line up with TRBD2. The CDR3 spans 15 residues. CDR1 is MNHEY, CDR2 SMNVEV, per germline (reference sequence). V lost 6 bases to trimming and J lost 3 bases; unmatched junction nucleotides: 7. The CDR3 DNA sequence: TGTGCCAGCAGCTCTACTAGCGGGAGTTTCTACGAGCAGTACTTC. Amino acid sequence: CASSSTSGSFYEQYF.

The chain has TRBV6-6 and TRBJ2-3; D not certain. The CDR3 is 13 amino acids. V lost 6 bases and J lost 0, with 7 bases in between. Germline lookup yields CDR1 MNHNY and CDR2 SVGAGI (reference sequence). CDR3 nucleotides: TGTGCCAGCAGAATCCATAGCACAGATACGCAGTATTTT. This translates into CASRIHSTDTQYF.

This clonotype was recorded at least ten times. The chain uses TRBV7-9 and TRBJ2-7, with D possibly being TRBD2 (5 bases). Germline-derived CDR1 and CDR2 are SEHNR and FQNEAQ (reference sequence). Deletions cut 5 bases from V and 2 bases from J, with 22 bases between. The CDR3 is made up of 17 amino acids. The CDR3 loop is CASSTTALASRPYEQYF. The CDR3 DNA reads TGTGCCAGCAGCACAACCGCCCTAGCCAGCCGCCCCTACGAGCAGTACTTC.

This clonotype was observed a few times. The V gene is TRBV7-8, the J gene TRBJ2-5; D perhaps matches TRBD2 (5 bases). With 7 bases removed from V and 0 bases from J, the gap between germline ends came to 15 bases. CDR1 and CDR2 (germline): SGHVS, FQNEAQ. CDR3 length equals 15 residues. CDR3 bases: TGTGCCAGCAACTACGGGGTCGGGCACCAAGAGACCCAGTACTTC. It specifies CASNYGVGHQETQYF. Combining the CDR3 with reference TRBV7-8 and TRBJ2-5 gives the whole variable domain GAGVSQSPRYKVAKRGQDVALRCDPISGHVSLFWYQQALGQGPEFLTYFQNEAQLDKSGLPSDRFFAERPEGSVSTLKIQRTQQEDSAVYLCASNYGVGHQETQYFGPGTRLLVL.

This clonotype came up a few times. The chain combines TRBV27 with TRBJ2-3; 13 bases match TRBD2. This CDR3 is built from 14 residues. Germline CDR1 reads MNHEY; CDR2 reads SMNVEV (reference sequence). V shed 9 bases, J shed 6 bases, and the junction held 6 bases outside the gene matches. CDR3 nucleotide sequence: TGTGCCAGTCGACTAGCGGGGGGATCGGATACGCAGTATTTT. This sequence encodes CASRLAGGSDTQYF.

This clonotype came up once. V is TRBV11-1 and J is TRBJ2-1; 7 nucleotides agree with TRBD2. J gave up 0 bases and V 3 bases, and 17 bases lay outside the gene matches. This CDR3 comprises 20 residues. The V gene's germline CDR1 is SGHAT and CDR2 FQDESV (reference sequence). CDR3 region: CASSFLPQSRETSSYNEQFF. In nucleotides, the CDR3 is TGTGCCAGCAGCTTTCTCCCACAATCGCGGGAGACGAGCTCCTACAATGAGCAGTTCTTC.

This clonotype was recorded a few times. The rearrangement uses TRBV7-8 and TRBJ1-1; D gene uncertain. The CDR3 runs to 14 residues. CDR1 is SGHVS, CDR2 FQNEAQ, per germline. The V and J ends lost 1 base and 8 bases respectively, with 14 bases between them. CDR3 sequence reads: CASSLEFEGLEAFF. In nucleotides, the CDR3 is TGTGCCAGCAGCTTAGAGTTTGAAGGACTAGAAGCTTTCTTT.

The chain has TRBV7-6 and TRBJ2-7, with D possibly being TRBD1 (6 bases). V was pared by 5 bases and J by 7 bases, with 12 bases between. Germline V lookup: CDR1 SGHVS, CDR2 FNYEAQ. This CDR3 has 12 amino acids. The CDR3 reads CASSITGLEQYF. The DNA for the CDR3 is TGTGCCAGCAGCATAACAGGGTTGGAGCAGTACTTC.

This clonotype showed up just once. This sequence joins TRBV12-3 or TRBV12-4 and TRBJ2-5; weak D call: TRBD2 (6 bases). This CDR3 spans 13 amino acids. The germline V and J ends were trimmed by 10 bases and 3 bases, with 15 bases remaining between them. The CDR3 protein is CATPTRREETQYF. CDR3 bases: TGTGCCACCCCGACTAGACGAGAAGAGACCCAGTACTTC.